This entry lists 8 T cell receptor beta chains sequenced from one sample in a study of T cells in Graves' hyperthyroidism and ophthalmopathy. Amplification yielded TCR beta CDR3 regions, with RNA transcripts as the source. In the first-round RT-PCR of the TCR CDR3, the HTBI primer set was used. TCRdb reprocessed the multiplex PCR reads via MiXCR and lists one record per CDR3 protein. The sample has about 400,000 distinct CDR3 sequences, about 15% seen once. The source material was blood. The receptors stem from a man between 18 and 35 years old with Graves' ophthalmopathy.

CDR3: CASGWGQGDEKLFF. The CDR3 coding sequence is TGCGCCAGCGGCTGGGGGCAGGGAGACGAAAAACTGTTTTTT. The rearrangement links TRBV5-1 to TRBJ1-4; D possibly corresponds to TRBD1 (6 bases). From germline, CDR1 is SGHRS and CDR2 YFSETQ. The CDR3 sequence is 14 residues long. Trimming removed 7 bases from V and 8 bases from J, with 18 bases in between.

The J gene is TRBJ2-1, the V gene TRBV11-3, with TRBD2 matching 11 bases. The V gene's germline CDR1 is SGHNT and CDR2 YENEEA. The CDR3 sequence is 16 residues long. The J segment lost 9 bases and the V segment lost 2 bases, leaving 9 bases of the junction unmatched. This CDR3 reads CASSLSELAGAAEQFF. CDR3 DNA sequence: TGTGCCAGCAGCTTATCCGAACTAGCGGGAGCGGCTGAGCAGTTCTTC.

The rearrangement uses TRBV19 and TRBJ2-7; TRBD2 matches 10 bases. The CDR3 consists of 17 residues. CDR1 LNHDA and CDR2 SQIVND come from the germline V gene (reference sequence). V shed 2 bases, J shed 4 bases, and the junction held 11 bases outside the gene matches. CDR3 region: CASSIIRASGSMYEQYF. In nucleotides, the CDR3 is TGTGCCAGTAGTATAATCCGTGCTAGCGGGAGTATGTACGAGCAGTACTTC.

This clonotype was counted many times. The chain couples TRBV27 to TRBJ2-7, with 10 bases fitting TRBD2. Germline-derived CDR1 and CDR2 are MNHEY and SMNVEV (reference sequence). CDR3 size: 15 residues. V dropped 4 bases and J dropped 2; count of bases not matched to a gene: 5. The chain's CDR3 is CASSYGTSVTYEQYF. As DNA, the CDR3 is TGTGCCAGCAGTTACGGGACTAGCGTAACCTACGAGCAGTACTTC.

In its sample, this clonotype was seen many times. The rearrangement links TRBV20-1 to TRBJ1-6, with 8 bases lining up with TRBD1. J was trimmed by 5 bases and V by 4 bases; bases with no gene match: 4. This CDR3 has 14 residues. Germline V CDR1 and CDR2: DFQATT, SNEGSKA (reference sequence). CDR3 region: CSATDRGDNSPLHF. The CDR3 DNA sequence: TGCAGTGCTACCGACAGGGGAGATAATTCACCCCTCCACTTT.

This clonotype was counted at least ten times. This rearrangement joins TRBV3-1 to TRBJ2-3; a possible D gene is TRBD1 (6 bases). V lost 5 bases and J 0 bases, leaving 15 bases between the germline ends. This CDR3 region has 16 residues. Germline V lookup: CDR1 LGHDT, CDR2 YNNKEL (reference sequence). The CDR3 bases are TGTGCCAGCAGCATCAGAACAGGGCGTAGCACAGATACGCAGTATTTT. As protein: CASSIRTGRSTDTQYF.

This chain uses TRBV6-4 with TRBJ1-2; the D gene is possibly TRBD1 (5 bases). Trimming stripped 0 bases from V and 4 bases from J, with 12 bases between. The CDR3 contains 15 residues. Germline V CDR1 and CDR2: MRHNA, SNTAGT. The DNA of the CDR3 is TGTGCCAGCAGTGACTCGGTCCAGGGTACCTATGGCTACACCTTC. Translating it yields CASSDSVQGTYGYTF.

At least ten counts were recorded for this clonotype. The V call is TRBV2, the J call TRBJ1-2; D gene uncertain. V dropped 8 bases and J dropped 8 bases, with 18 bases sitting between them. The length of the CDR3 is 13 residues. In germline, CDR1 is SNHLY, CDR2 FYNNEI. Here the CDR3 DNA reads TGTGCCAGCCAACTGACCGACTACGGGGGCTACACCTTC. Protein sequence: CASQLTDYGGYTF.